This T cell receptor (beta chain) derives from a study of CD8+CD57+ T cells in acquired aplastic anemia. As for the study in general: Sorting CD4+ and CD8+ cells gave DNA averaging 3.2 ug.

Genomic DNA was employed as the template in profiling TCR beta VDJ and CDR3. TCRdb re-called the reads through MiXCR, storing one row per CDR3 protein. This table has 150,000 to 200,000 distinct CDR3 sequences, 55% to 65% appearing once. The CDR3 contains 16 residues. Germline CDR1 reads KGHDR; CDR2 reads SFDVKD. J lost 6 bases, V lost 3 bases, and 12 bases had no gene match. Previously, flow cytometry had revealed CD8+CD57+ cell expansion in the patients chosen for sequencing. The chain carries TRBV24-1 and TRBJ2-7, with 8 nucleotides matching TRBD2. The sample was sorted CD4+, CD8+, or CD8+CD57+ T cells (not recorded which) from PBMCs. This sequence was found in a human donor with aplastic anemia. The CDR3 sequence is CATSDGSGVYSGEQYF. The CDR3, as DNA: TGTGCCACCAGTGATGGTAGCGGGGTATACTCGGGCGAGCAGTACTTC.